A single sample gave rise to the 27 T cell receptor beta chains below, sequenced in a study of molecular identifiers for immune sequencing clone quantification. Each CDR3 protein is one row after TCRdb ran MiXCR on the PCR reads. This table holds over 300,000 distinct CDR3 sequences, about 22% found once. The sample comprised naive CD8+ T cells from blood, with Jurkat cell RNA spiked in. Subset meaning: FACS-sorted CD8+CD4-CCR7+CD45RA+ naive T cells. These receptor sequences come from a human donor in good health. Some libraries in this study had Jurkat cell RNA spiked in.

This clonotype was detected ten times or more. This chain links TRBV7-9 with TRBJ1-1; 8 nucleotides match TRBD1. The germline gives CDR1 SEHNR, CDR2 FQNEAQ (reference sequence). V gave up 0 bases and J gave up 0 bases; unmatched junction bases: 6. This CDR3 spans 17 amino acids. This CDR3 is CASSLAGQAFMNTEAFF. The DNA of the CDR3 is TGTGCCAGCAGCTTAGCGGGACAGGCATTTATGAACACTGAAGCTTTCTTT.

The chain recombines TRBV4-1 with TRBJ2-7; a weak D match, TRBD1 (6 bases). CDR3 size: 17 residues. The germline V gene encodes CDR1 MGHRA and CDR2 YSYEKL. Trimming cost V 1 base and J 4 bases, with 20 bases left between them. CDR3 sequence: CASSQGWTVPLGYEQYF. CDR3 sequence (DNA): TGCGCCAGCAGCCAAGGCTGGACAGTTCCCCTTGGGTACGAGCAGTACTTC.

The chain couples TRBV6-7 to TRBJ2-3, with 13 bases identical to TRBD2. TRBV6-7 is sorted into the ORF group, with uncertain function. This CDR3 comprises 16 residues. With 11 bases clipped from V and 0 bases from J, the junction kept 8 bases outside the gene matches. In DNA, the CDR3 is TGTGCCGATTTGACTAGCGGGAGGACTAGCACAGATACGCAGTATTTT. It encodes CADLTSGRTSTDTQYF.

Only a few counts were recorded for this clonotype. This chain joins TRBV27 and TRBJ2-4, with a weak D call TRBD2 (5 bases). There are 18 residues in the CDR3. CDR1 and CDR2 from the germline V gene are MNHEY and SMNVEV (reference sequence). V was shortened by 4 bases and J by 3 bases, with 22 bases between the two germline ends. CDR3 in amino acids: CASSSLGRGPNNKNIQYF. The DNA of the CDR3 is TGTGCCAGCAGTTCACTAGGCCGTGGACCCAATAACAAAAACATTCAGTACTTC.

This clonotype has only a few counts. This chain joins TRBV6-4 and TRBJ1-1; D is unclear. The CDR3 sequence is 13 residues long. Germline assignment: CDR1 MRHNA and CDR2 SNTAGT. V gave up 6 bases and J gave up 3 bases, with 11 bases separating them. The CDR3 nucleotides read TGTGCCAGCAGAGGGAGTCGAGACACTGAAGCTTTCTTT. The encoded protein is CASRGSRDTEAFF.

Comments on this clonotype: One end of the junction varies from germline; a read error may be responsible. This rearrangement joins TRBV3-1 to TRBJ2-5; D is perhaps TRBD2 (5 bases). CDR1 is LGHDT and CDR2 is YNNKEL in the germline V gene (reference sequence). CDR3 length: 15 residues. DNA for the CDR3: TGTGCCAGCGGCCAAGTGCGGGTCCGAACCGGGACCCAGTACTTC. Translation gives CASGQVRVRTGTQYF.

The table lists this clonotype with many counts. The chain links TRBV6-8 to TRBJ1-5; 7 nucleotides match TRBD1. Germline V lookup: CDR1 MNHGY, CDR2 SAAAGT. V trimming: 1 base; J trimming: 7 bases; junction bases outside the gene matches: 7. The CDR3 length is 15 residues. The CDR3 here is CASSYFKGARQPQHF. CDR3 sequence (DNA): TGTGCCAGCAGTTACTTCAAGGGGGCTCGGCAGCCCCAGCATTTT.

At least ten counts were recorded for this clonotype. The V and J genes are TRBV7-6 and TRBJ2-3; 12 bases line up with TRBD2. This CDR3 has 17 amino acids. Trimming cost V 5 bases and J 2 bases; bases outside gene matches: 8. Germline-derived CDR1 and CDR2 are SGHVS and FNYEAQ. The CDR3 region is CASSPRTSGTLTDTQYF. The CDR3 DNA reads TGTGCCAGCAGCCCCAGGACTAGCGGGACACTCACAGATACGCAGTATTTT.

This clonotype was seen a handful of times. This chain connects TRBV13 to TRBJ2-7, with D possibly being TRBD1 (6 bases). V gave up 5 bases and J gave up 3 bases, with 11 bases separating them. CDR3 length equals 13 residues. Germline assignment: CDR1 PRHDT and CDR2 FYEKMQ (reference sequence). The CDR3 DNA is TGTGCCAGCAGCGGGACACCCTTCTACGAGCAGTACTTC. It encodes CASSGTPFYEQYF.

A remark on this clonotype: One end of the junction does not line up with germline, which may come from a read error. The chain carries TRBV7-2 and TRBJ2-1, with D hard to call. Germline CDR1 SGHTA, CDR2 FQGNSA. The CDR3 is made up of 16 amino acids. CDR3 amino acids: CASSLDVFSSYNERFF. CDR3 DNA sequence: TGTGCCAGCAGCTTAGACGTCTTTAGCTCCTACAATGAGCGGTTCTTC.

Remarks on this clonotype: A much larger clonotype is one base distant, so this may be a read error. The chain uses TRBV29-1 and TRBJ2-7, with a weak D call TRBD2 (6 bases). Germline CDR1 SQVTM, CDR2 ANQGSEA. CDR3 length: 11 amino acids. CDR3 nucleotides: TGCAGCGCTGAACTTCGGGGGGAGCAGTACTTC. This codes for CSAELRGEQYF.

There are a few counts of this clonotype. This sequence joins TRBV27 and TRBJ2-7; the D is unclear. Trimming shortened V by 4 bases and J by 1 base, and 11 bases separated the two germline ends. This CDR3 is 14 amino acids long. Germline V gene data show CDR1 as MNHEY and CDR2 as SMNVEV (reference sequence). The CDR3 is CASSYSSPSYEQYF. CDR3 coding DNA: TGTGCCAGCAGTTACTCGAGTCCGTCCTACGAGCAGTACTTC.

This chain joins TRBV10-3 and TRBJ1-4, with TRBD1 matching 11 bases. The CDR3 sequence is 16 residues long. Germline values: CDR1 ENHRY, CDR2 SYGVKD. V shed 3 bases, J shed 7 bases, and the junction held 7 bases outside the gene matches. The CDR3 here is CAISDPPGTGGEKLFF. The CDR3, as DNA: TGTGCCATCAGTGACCCACCCGGGACAGGGGGTGAAAAACTGTTTTTT.

This clonotype was recorded once. Germline and junction disagree at one end, which may indicate a read error. The V call is TRBV6-5, the J call TRBJ1-6; D possibly corresponds to TRBD1 (5 bases). CDR1 MNHEY and CDR2 SVGAGI come from the germline V gene. The CDR3 length is 16 residues. The CDR3 is CASIPFLGHPNSPLPF. The CDR3 coding sequence is TGTGCCAGCATACCTTTTCTTGGACATCCGAATTCCCCCCTCCCCTTT.

This clonotype was observed a handful of times. The rearrangement uses TRBV6-1 and TRBJ2-6; the match to TRBD1 covers 7 bases. Germline V CDR1 and CDR2: MNHNS, SASEGT. V shed 3 bases and J 0 bases; nucleotides not matched to a gene: 8. CDR3 length: 18 amino acids. The CDR3 coding sequence is TGTGCCAGCAGTGATCAAACAGGGGCCGACTCTGGGGCCAACGTCCTGACTTTC. Residues: CASSDQTGADSGANVLTF.

The chain uses TRBV25-1 and TRBJ2-1, with 7 nucleotides matching TRBD2. Per germline, CDR1 MGHDK and CDR2 SYGVNS. The J segment lost 3 bases and the V segment lost 2 bases, leaving 19 bases of the junction unmatched. This CDR3 is 20 amino acids long. The CDR3 DNA is TGTGCCAGCAGTGAACGAGGGCGCGAGCGGGACCGGGCCTACTACAATGAGCAGTTCTTC. It encodes CASSERGRERDRAYYNEQFF. Full variable domain (remainder filled in from reference TRBV25-1 and TRBJ2-1): EADIYQTPRYLVIGTGKKITLECSQTMGHDKMYWYQQDPGMELHLIHYSYGVNSTEKGDLSSESTVSRIRTEHFPLTLESARPSHTSQYLCASSERGRERDRAYYNEQFFGPGTRLTVL.

This clonotype was detected many times. The J gene is TRBJ2-5, the V gene TRBV25-1, with a tentative D call TRBD1 (5 bases). The CDR3 spans 13 residues. CDR1 is MGHDK, CDR2 SYGVNS, per germline. Between the trimmed V and J ends, which lost 6 bases and 2 bases, there was a span of 10 bases. In DNA, the CDR3 is TGTGCCAGCAGCCACAGGCTTCAAGAGACCCAGTACTTC. This encodes CASSHRLQETQYF.

CDR3 nucleotide sequence: TGCGCCAGCAGCTCTTGGGACTACCTCACCGGGGAGCTGTTTTTT. This encodes CASSSWDYLTGELFF. V is TRBV5-1 and J is TRBJ2-2; 7 nucleotides agree with TRBD2. The CDR3 runs 15 residues. V lost 3 bases to trimming and J lost 4 bases; unmatched junction nucleotides: 6. Looked up from germline, CDR1 is SGHRS and CDR2 is YFSETQ.

This clonotype was counted ten times or more. This sequence joins TRBV4-3 and TRBJ2-7; 7 bases are a match to TRBD1. The length of the CDR3 is 16 residues. Losses at the gene ends were 0 bases for V and 3 bases for J; bases not matched to a gene: 8. From germline, CDR1 is LGHNA and CDR2 YSLEER. CDR3 DNA: TGCGCCAGCAGCCAAGATCACTTCGGGACAGTCTACGAGCAGTACTTC. It yields the protein CASSQDHFGTVYEQYF.

Here the CDR3 reads CASPGLAGPKQYF. CDR3 DNA sequence: TGTGCCAGTCCGGGACTAGCGGGCCCGAAGCAGTACTTC. This rearrangement joins TRBV28 to TRBJ2-7; 12 bases are shared with TRBD2. V shed 9 bases, J shed 8 bases, and the junction held 8 bases outside the gene matches. There are 13 residues in the CDR3. The germline V gene encodes CDR1 MDHEN and CDR2 SYDVKM. Complete variable domain (other parts from reference TRBV28 and TRBJ2-7): DVKVTQSSRYLVKRTGEKVFLECVQDMDHENMFWYRQDPGLGLRLIYFSYDVKMKEKGDIPEGYSVSREKKERFSLILESASTNQTSMYLCASPGLAGPKQYFGPGTRLTVT.

The table lists this clonotype with many counts. This sequence joins TRBV9 and TRBJ1-1, with a tentative D call TRBD1 (6 bases). Germline assignment: CDR1 SGDLS and CDR2 YYNGEE. Trimming removed 3 bases at V and 4 bases at J, with 13 bases between. The CDR3 extends over 14 amino acids. CDR3 residues: CASSEGNRATEAFF. Here the CDR3 DNA reads TGTGCCAGCAGCGAGGGGAACAGGGCCACTGAAGCTTTCTTT. The complete variable domain, with remaining parts taken from reference TRBV9 and TRBJ1-1, reads DSGVTQTPKHLITATGQRVTLRCSPRSGDLSVYWYQQSLDQGLQFLIQYYNGEERAKGNILERFSAQQFPDLHSELNLSSLELGDSALYFCASSEGNRATEAFFGQGTRLTVV.

This clonotype was observed a few times. The CDR3 nucleotides read TGTGCCAGCAGTACCGGAAGAGCAGATACGCAGTATTTT. Amino acids: CASSTGRADTQYF. J is TRBJ2-3 and V is TRBV12-3 or TRBV12-4, with unresolved D. The CDR3 loop spans 13 amino acids. V lost 5 bases to trimming and J lost 4 bases, with 10 bases between them.

This clonotype was counted between two and nine times. The chain employs TRBV20-1 and TRBJ2-7; perhaps TRBD1 as D (6 bases). Trimming removed 3 bases at V and 2 bases at J, with 20 bases between. CDR3 length: 16 residues. Germline V lookup: CDR1 DFQATT, CDR2 SNEGSKA (reference sequence). CDR3 bases: TGCAGTGCTAGCGCTTACAAAGGACAGCGAACCTACGAGCAGTACTTC. Translated: CSASAYKGQRTYEQYF.

There are a few counts of this clonotype. This chain uses TRBV19 with TRBJ1-5, with 7 bases that match TRBD1. From germline, CDR1 is LNHDA and CDR2 SQIVND (reference sequence). Germline trimming cut 3 bases from V and 3 bases from J; bases unmatched to any gene: 2. The CDR3 extends over 14 amino acids. CDR3 DNA sequence: TGTGCCAGTAGTATGGGGACAGACAATCAGCCCCAGCATTTT. Amino acids: CASSMGTDNQPQHF.

The chain employs TRBV12-3 or TRBV12-4 and TRBJ2-7; weak D call: TRBD2 (6 bases). Trimming left V 6 bases short and J 6 bases short, with 12 bases between. The CDR3 runs to 12 residues. CDR3 DNA sequence: TGTGCCAGCAGCCAAGCGGGTGTCGAGCAGTACTTC. Translating it yields CASSQAGVEQYF.

The V call is TRBV2, the J call TRBJ2-5; D not certain. CDR3 length: 13 residues. Germline V CDR1 and CDR2: SNHLY, FYNNEI. Trimming shortened V by 6 bases and J by 2 bases, and 10 bases separated the two germline ends. CDR3 sequence reads: CASRGWVQETQYF. For the CDR3, the DNA is TGTGCCAGCAGAGGATGGGTGCAAGAGACCCAGTACTTC. The full variable domain, with the rest looked up from reference TRBV2 and TRBJ2-5, is EPEVTQTPSHQVTQMGQEVILRCVPISNHLYFYWYRQILGQKVEFLVSFYNNEISEKSEIFDDQFSVERPDGSNFTLKIRSTKLEDSAMYFCASRGWVQETQYFGPGTRLLVL.

This clonotype was seen ten or more times. V gene TRBV5-1 combines with J gene TRBJ2-7; D call uncertain. This CDR3 contains 15 residues. Trimming cost V 0 bases and J 3 bases, with 13 bases left between them. The germline V gene encodes CDR1 SGHRS and CDR2 YFSETQ. The CDR3 nucleotides are TGCGCCAGCAGCTTGGCTCCAGGAACCGACTACGAGCAGTACTTC. Residues: CASSLAPGTDYEQYF.